This T cell receptor beta chain was found in a study of T cell repertoires in cytomegalovirus infection. Study-level information: Indicated by public TCR beta signatures were CMV infection and matching HLA type.

TCRdb reprocessed the reads via MiXCR and lists one record per CDR3 protein. This sample carries roughly 130,000 distinct CDR3 sequences, 8.8% of them seen once, and the ten largest clones take around 9.1%. CDR1 is MDHEN, CDR2 SYDVKM, per germline. Losses at the gene ends were 4 bases for V and 3 bases for J; bases not matched to a gene: 9. The length of the CDR3 is 15 residues. Notes on this clonotype: Its specificity is unknown.

Overall study results and limits: HLA-C-restricted TCR beta clonotypes specific for CMV led the ex vivo response. Using cumulative public TCR beta family frequency, the authors identified those who carried CMV together with the relevant HLA.

The chain joins TRBV28 to TRBJ2-7; 7 bases are a match to TRBD2. The sequencing sample was made of PBMCs. The TCR comes from a human donor in good health (CMV status not recorded). Some clones in this sample may be carry-over from other donors' samples. The CDR3 DNA follows: TGTGCCAGCAGTTCCCGAGCGGGGCAAAGCTACGAGCAGTACTTC. It translates to CASSSRAGQSYEQYF. Combining the CDR3 with reference TRBV28 and TRBJ2-7 gives the whole variable domain DVKVTQSSRYLVKRTGEKVFLECVQDMDHENMFWYRQDPGLGLRLIYFSYDVKMKEKGDIPEGYSVSREKKERFSLILESASTNQTSMYLCASSSRAGQSYEQYFGPGTRLTVT.